The clone carrying this TCR beta chain was seen a single time. Unmatched junction bases numbered 8, after V lost 1 base and J lost 6 bases. Germline CDR1 is SGHRS and CDR2 is YFSETQ. The CDR3 covers 16 residues. The data derive from a study of shared clonotypes between healthy human individuals. Only in-frame clones appear in the TCRdb table, and some are missing; sequencing was by immunoSEQ multiplex PCR. This table holds 450,000 to 500,000 clones, 79% found once. This clonotype was sampled from a woman between 35 and 50 years old in good health. Some clones in this sample may be carry-over from other donors' samples. The chain has TRBV5-1 and TRBJ2-7; TRBD1 agrees at 12 bases. The sequencing sample was made of PBMCs. As DNA, the CDR3 is TGCGCCAGCAGCTTGCGCCCGGGACAGGGGGCCGCCGAGCAGTACTTC. Amino acids: CASSLRPGQGAAEQYF.